This note documents a single T cell receptor (beta chain) sequence. Treatment of the sample: preoperative locoregional IRX-2 cytokine immunotherapy. The sample is drawn from a study of preoperative IRX-2 immunotherapy in early breast cancer. Repertoires were generated with immunoSEQ multiplex PCR, while TCRdb's copy carries only in-frame clones and drops some. Of tens of thousands of clones in the sample, 82% were seen once. Germline loops: CDR1 LNHDA, CDR2 SQIVND (reference sequence). The ends were cut back, 9 bases at V and 0 bases at J, with 12 bases in the middle. CDR3 size: 14 residues. The sequences come from lymph node tissue, collected after IRX-2 immunotherapy. V is TRBV19 and J is TRBJ2-4; D possibly corresponds to TRBD2 (6 bases). This TCR came from a human donor with breast cancer. Here the CDR3 reads CASRSGVAKNIQYF. The CDR3 DNA reads as TGTGCCAGCCGTTCGGGGGTAGCCAAAAACATTCAGTACTTC. The full variable domain, with the rest looked up from reference TRBV19 and TRBJ2-4, is DGGITQSPKYLFRKEGQNVTLSCEQNLNHDAMYWYRQDPGQGLRLIYYSQIVNDFQKGDIAEGYSVSREKKESFPLTVTSAQKNPTAFYLCASRSGVAKNIQYFGAGTRLSVL.